The rows below give T cell receptor beta chains drawn from one sample of a study of blood T cell repertoires in COVID-19. Only in-frame clones appear in the TCRdb table, and some are missing; sequencing was by immunoSEQ multiplex PCR. In the table there are approximately 120,000 clones, less than 90% of which are singletons. The sample comprised peripheral blood. The receptors stem from a man aged 80 or over with active or convalescent COVID-19. Both conserved end residues are part of each CDR3. D genes are given only for firm matches. Size is stated for part of the rows, as once, few or many counts, or as a class when the clone is expanded.

clone size | D gene | J gene | V gene | CDR3 protein | CDR3 DNA
many | . | TRBJ2-3 | TRBV18 | CASSLEADTQYF | TGTGCCAGCTCACTTGAGGCAGATACGCAGTATTTT
. | . | TRBJ1-6 | TRBV6-5 | CASKRTAASPLHF | TGTGCCAGCAAACGGACAGCAGCTTCACCCCTCCACTTT
. | TRBD1 | TRBJ2-5 | TRBV7-2 | CASSFDRGQQETQYF | TGTGCCAGCAGCTTCGACAGGGGGCAGCAAGAGACCCAGTACTTC
. | TRBD1 | TRBJ2-7 | TRBV5-1 | CASSLGGTGTTHEQYF | TGCGCCAGCAGCTTGGGCGGGACAGGGACAACCCACGAGCAGTACTTC
. | . | TRBJ2-3 | TRBV7-3 | CASSLWVGEEDTQYF | TGTGCCAGCAGCCTATGGGTTGGGGAGGAAGATACGCAGTATTTT
. | . | TRBJ1-1 | TRBV7-2 | CASSLWGLNTEAFF | TGTGCCAGCAGCTTATGGGGCCTGAACACTGAAGCTTTCTTT
. | TRBD2 | TRBJ2-7 | TRBV2 | CASIRMGTTPYEQYF | TGTGCCAGCATCCGAATGGGGACTACTCCCTACGAGCAGTACTTC
. | . | TRBJ2-7 | TRBV5-4 | CASSSQTSFYEQYF | TGTGCCAGCAGCTCGCAGACTAGTTTCTACGAGCAGTACTTC
. | . | TRBJ2-4 | TRBV7-2 | CASSARVRGPMAKNIQYF | TGTGCCAGCAGCGCCCGGGTTCGGGGTCCTATGGCCAAAAACATTCAGTACTTC
. | TRBD1 | TRBJ1-2 | TRBV6-6 | CASRTGTGIYGYTF | TGTGCCAGCAGAACCGGGACAGGGATCTATGGCTACACCTTC
. | TRBD2 | TRBJ2-1 | TRBV30 | CALSGRNNEQFF | TGTGCCTTAAGCGGGAGAAACAATGAGCAGTTCTTC
. | TRBD1 | TRBJ2-7 | TRBV3-1/TRBV3-2 | CASRGTGRGIYEQYF | TGTGCCAGCAGAGGGACAGGGAGAGGTATCTACGAGCAGTACTTC
. | . | TRBJ1-5 | TRBV30 | CAWSPRGQPQHF | TGTGCCTGGAGTCCCAGAGGTCAGCCCCAGCATTTT
once | . | TRBJ1-6 | TRBV21-1 | CARTGACGRPLHF | TGTGCCCGGACAGGAGCTTGCGGGAGGCCCCTCCACTTT
. | . | TRBJ2-3 | TRBV6-5 | CASSYTGVGGPDTQYF | TGTGCCAGCAGTTACACCGGGGTAGGAGGACCAGATACGCAGTATTTT
. | . | TRBJ2-7 | TRBV10-3 | CAISPLNSHEQYF | TGTGCCATCAGCCCACTAAATAGCCACGAGCAGTACTTC
. | . | TRBJ2-1 | TRBV5-4 | CASMEDSYNEQFF | TGTGCCAGCATGGAGGATTCCTACAATGAGCAGTTCTTC
. | . | TRBJ2-6 | TRBV6-2/TRBV6-3 | CASSYSTVLHLSGANVLTF | TGTGCCAGCAGTTACTCCACAGTGCTGCATCTCTCTGGGGCCAACGTCCTGACTTTC
. | . | TRBJ1-2 | TRBV4-3 | CASSQDWDTDYGYTF | TGCGCCAGCAGCCAAGATTGGGACACCGACTATGGCTACACCTTC
. | TRBD1 | TRBJ2-7 | TRBV7-7 | CASSLGGQGVEEQYF | TGTGCCAGCAGCTTAGGGGGACAGGGGGTGGAAGAGCAGTACTTC
. | TRBD1 | TRBJ2-7 | TRBV4-1 | CASSQAGTDDTYEQYF | TGCGCCAGCAGCCAAGCCGGGACAGATGATACCTACGAGCAGTACTTC
. | . | TRBJ2-5 | TRBV9 | CASSVVGGGETQYF | TGTGCCAGCAGCGTAGTTGGGGGCGGGGAGACCCAGTACTTC
. | . | TRBJ2-7 | TRBV7-8 | CASSTYRASYEQYF | TGTGCCAGCAGCACCTACAGGGCTTCCTACGAGCAGTACTTC
. | . | TRBJ1-5 | TRBV24-1 | CATSDPTRGLGNQPQHF | TGTGCCACCAGTGACCCTACCAGGGGATTAGGCAATCAGCCCCAGCATTTT
. | TRBD2 | TRBJ2-5 | TRBV7-2 | CASSLAFSGGGETQYF | TGTGCCAGCAGCTTAGCGTTTAGCGGGGGGGGAGAGACCCAGTACTTC
once | . | TRBJ2-6 | TRBV5-4 | CASSTVHQTRTGANVLTF | TGTGCCAGCAGCACGGTCCATCAAACAAGGACTGGTGCCAACGTCCTGACTTTC